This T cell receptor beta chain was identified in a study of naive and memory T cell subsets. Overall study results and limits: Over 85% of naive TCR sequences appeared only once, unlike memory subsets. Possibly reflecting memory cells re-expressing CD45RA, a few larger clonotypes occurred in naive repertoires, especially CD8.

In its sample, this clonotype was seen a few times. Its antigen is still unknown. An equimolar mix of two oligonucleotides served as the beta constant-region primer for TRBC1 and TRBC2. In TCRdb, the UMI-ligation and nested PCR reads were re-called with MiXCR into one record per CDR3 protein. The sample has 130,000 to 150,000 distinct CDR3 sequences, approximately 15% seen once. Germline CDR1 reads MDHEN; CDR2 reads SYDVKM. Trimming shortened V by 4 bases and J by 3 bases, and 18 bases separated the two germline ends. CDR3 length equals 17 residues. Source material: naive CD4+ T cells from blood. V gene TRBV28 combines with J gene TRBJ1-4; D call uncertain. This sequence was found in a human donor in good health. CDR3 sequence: CASSSGSDARSNEKLFF. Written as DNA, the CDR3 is TGTGCCAGCAGTTCTGGATCAGACGCCAGGTCTAATGAAAAACTGTTTTTT.